Ten or more counts support the clone carrying this T cell receptor (beta chain). CDR3 regions were amplified by Arm-PCR using iRepertoire HTBI primers to build TCR beta libraries. In the authors' methods: Identified across the samples were 62 TRBV segments and more than twelve TRBJ segments. TCRdb called the multiplex PCR reads again in MiXCR, with one record for every CDR3 protein. None of the V and J calls come from the authors' own analysis; TCRdb made them. The sample includes 200,000 to 300,000 distinct CDR3 sequences, just over 20% of them seen just once. The sample originates from a study of regulatory T cells in long-lasting Graves disease. The germline gives CDR1 SGHDT, CDR2 YYEEEE. The V gene lost 0 bases and the J gene lost 0 bases, with 12 bases spanning the gap. This CDR3 is built from 16 residues. Time point indicated: newly diagnosed GD, antithyroid drugs for less than 3 months. RNA isolated from PBMCs was used to make the TCR library. It was by American Thyroid Association guidelines that Graves' disease was diagnosed. The authors drew patients from an endocrinology department in Xi'an, China.

This TCR was sampled from a female donor with Graves disease. The material was peripheral blood mononuclear cells (PBMCs), obtained at new diagnosis, from a patient treated with antithyroid drugs. The chain combines TRBV5-6 with TRBJ1-1; maybe TRBD1 (5 bases). In DNA form, the CDR3 reads TGTGCCAGCAGCTTGGTGGGGACGCCAGTGAACACTGAAGCTTTCTTT. It specifies CASSLVGTPVNTEAFF.